This T cell receptor beta chain was observed in a study of T cells in tuberculosis. Study outcomes and limitations: Smaller distances to GMM-specific TCRs suggested their expansion in active tuberculosis.

Time point: new active TB diagnosis, blood taken before or within 7 days of starting treatment. This clone was seen more than once but under ten times. Its specificity is not known. Sequencing used immunoSEQ multiplex PCR; TCRdb keeps in-frame clones, though not all of them. The sample has approximately 35,000 clones, approximately 90% seen once. The specimen was PBMCs, collected at tuberculosis diagnosis. The source is an adult with tuberculosis. Some clones in this sample may be carry-over from other donors' samples.

CDR3: CASAGTGNSPLHF. As DNA, the CDR3 is TGCGCCAGCGCAGGGACAGGGAATTCACCCCTCCACTTT. This chain joins TRBV10-2 and TRBJ1-6, with 9 bases aligning to TRBD1. The germline V gene encodes CDR1 WSHSY and CDR2 SAAADI. V gave up 8 bases and J gave up 7 bases; unmatched junction bases: 3. The CDR3 runs to 13 residues.